Included here is one TCR beta chain sequence, with context. The data were obtained in a study of monozygotic twins with inflammatory bowel disease. This CDR3 has 13 amino acids. From its re-call of the 5' RACE reads, TCRdb lists each CDR3 protein once, without DNA. In total, the table holds 350,000 to 400,000 distinct CDR3 sequences. The source material was blood. The J gene is TRBJ1-2, the V gene TRBV12-3 or TRBV12-4; TCRdb's D call, TRBD1, is unchecked because there is no DNA. This clonotype originated in a human donor with ulcerative colitis or Crohn's disease, or a healthy co-twin of an affected twin (not recorded which). The CDR3 reads CASSSGQLYGYTF.